Listed below are T cell receptor beta chains from one sample, sequenced in a study of blood T cell repertoires in COVID-19. Clones were sequenced by immunoSEQ multiplex PCR, and TCRdb holds only the in-frame ones, with some missing. The sample lists about 380,000 clones, more than 75% seen once, with 1.2% in the top ten. Sample: PBMCs or T cells enriched from blood (not recorded which). These receptors all stem from a woman aged 18-30 years who had recovered from COVID-19. Each CDR3 is given without its conserved first and last residue. Not all rows give a size; the values are once, few, many and, for expanded clones, a class.

cdr3_length v_call clone_size cdr3_aa
13 TRBV5-4 . ASSSHRDITYEQY
12 TRBV30 . AWTADLAYSPLH
13 TRBV6-5 . ASSYVSGGYNEQF
18 TRBV15 . ATSSRTHLWGAVSNQPQH
8 TRBV19 . ASGVPEAF
11 TRBV5-6 . ASSPGRTGELF
13 TRBV2 . ASSGTGSSYNEQF
11 TRBV14 . ASSLRTGFGYT
12 TRBV28 . ASNDRDREETQY
9 TRBV30 . AWKAGNEAF
14 TRBV4-1 once ASSPPPGQGAYEQY
12 TRBV27 . ASSWADNSYEQY
13 TRBV30 . AWRGGTSGLYEQY